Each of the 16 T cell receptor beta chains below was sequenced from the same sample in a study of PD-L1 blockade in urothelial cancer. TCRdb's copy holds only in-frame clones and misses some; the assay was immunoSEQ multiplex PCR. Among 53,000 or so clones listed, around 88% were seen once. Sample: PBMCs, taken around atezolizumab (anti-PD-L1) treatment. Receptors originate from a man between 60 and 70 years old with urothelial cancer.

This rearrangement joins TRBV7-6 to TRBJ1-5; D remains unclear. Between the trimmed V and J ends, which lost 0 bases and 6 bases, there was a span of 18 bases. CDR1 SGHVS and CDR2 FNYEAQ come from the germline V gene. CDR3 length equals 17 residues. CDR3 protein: CASSLAPPRAGGQPQHF. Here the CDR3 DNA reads TGTGCCAGCAGCTTAGCCCCCCCCCGAGCGGGCGGTCAGCCCCAGCATTTT.

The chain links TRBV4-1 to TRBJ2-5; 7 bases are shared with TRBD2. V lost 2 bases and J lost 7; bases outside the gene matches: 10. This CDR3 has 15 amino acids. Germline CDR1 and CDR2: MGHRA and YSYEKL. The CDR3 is CASSQMPGGGGTQYF. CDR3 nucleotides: TGCGCCAGCAGCCAAATGCCGGGTGGGGGGGGGACCCAGTACTTC.

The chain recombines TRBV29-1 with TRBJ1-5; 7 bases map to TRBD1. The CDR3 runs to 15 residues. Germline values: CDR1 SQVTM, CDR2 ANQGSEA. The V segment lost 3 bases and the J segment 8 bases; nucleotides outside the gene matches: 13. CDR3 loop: CSVDSPRTGEEPQHF. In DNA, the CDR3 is TGCAGCGTTGATTCTCCTAGGACAGGAGAGGAGCCCCAGCATTTT.

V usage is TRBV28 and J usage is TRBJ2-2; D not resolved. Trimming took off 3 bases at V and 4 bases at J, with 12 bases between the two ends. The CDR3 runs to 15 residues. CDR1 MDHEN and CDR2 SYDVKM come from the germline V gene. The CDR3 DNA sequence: TGTGCCAGCAGTTTCGCGCCCTACGGCACCGGGGAGCTGTTTTTT. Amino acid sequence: CASSFAPYGTGELFF. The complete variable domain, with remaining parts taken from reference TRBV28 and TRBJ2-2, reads DVKVTQSSRYLVKRTGEKVFLECVQDMDHENMFWYRQDPGLGLRLIYFSYDVKMKEKGDIPEGYSVSREKKERFSLILESASTNQTSMYLCASSFAPYGTGELFFGEGSRLTVL.

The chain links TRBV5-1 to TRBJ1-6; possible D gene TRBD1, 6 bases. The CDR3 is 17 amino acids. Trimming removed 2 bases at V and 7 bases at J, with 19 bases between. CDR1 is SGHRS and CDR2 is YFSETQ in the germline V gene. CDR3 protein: CASSLDRQVRVNSPLHF. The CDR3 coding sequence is TGCGCCAGCAGCTTAGATCGACAGGTCCGGGTAAATTCACCCCTCCACTTT. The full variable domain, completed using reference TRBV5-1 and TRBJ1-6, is KAGVTQTPRYLIKTRGQQVTLSCSPISGHRSVSWYQQTPGQGLQFLFEYFSETQRNKGNFPGRFSGRQFSNSRSEMNVSTLELGDSALYLCASSLDRQVRVNSPLHFGNGTRLTVT.

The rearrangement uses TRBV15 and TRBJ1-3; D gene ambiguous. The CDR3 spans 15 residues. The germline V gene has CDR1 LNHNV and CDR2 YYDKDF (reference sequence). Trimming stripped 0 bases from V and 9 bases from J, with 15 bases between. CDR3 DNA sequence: TGTGCCACCAGCAGAGATCACGGCGATGGGAGCACCATATATTTT. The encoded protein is CATSRDHGDGSTIYF.

The CDR3 nucleotides are TGCGCCAGCAGCCAAGCAGGGATTAATGGCTACACCTTC. Translating gives CASSQAGINGYTF. The chain combines TRBV4-3 with TRBJ1-2; a possible D gene is TRBD1 (5 bases). CDR1 and CDR2 (germline): LGHNA, YSLEER. The CDR3 runs 13 residues. V lost 1 base to trimming and J lost 6 bases, with 9 bases between them.

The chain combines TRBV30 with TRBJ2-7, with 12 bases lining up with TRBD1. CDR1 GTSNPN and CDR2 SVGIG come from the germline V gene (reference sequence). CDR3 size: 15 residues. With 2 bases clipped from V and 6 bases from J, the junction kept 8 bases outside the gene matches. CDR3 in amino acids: CAWSIAGTGGSEQYF. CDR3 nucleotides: TGTGCCTGGAGTATCGCCGGGACAGGGGGCTCCGAGCAGTACTTC.

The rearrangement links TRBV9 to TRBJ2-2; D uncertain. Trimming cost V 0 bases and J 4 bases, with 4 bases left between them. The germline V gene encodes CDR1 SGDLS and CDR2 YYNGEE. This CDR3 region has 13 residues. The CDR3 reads CASSVALTGELFF. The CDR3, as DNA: TGTGCCAGCAGCGTAGCCCTCACCGGGGAGCTGTTTTTT.

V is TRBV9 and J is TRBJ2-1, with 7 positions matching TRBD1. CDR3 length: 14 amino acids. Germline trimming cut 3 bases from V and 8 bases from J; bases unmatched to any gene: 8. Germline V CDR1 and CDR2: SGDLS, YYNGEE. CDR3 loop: CASSAARGRDEQFF. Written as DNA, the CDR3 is TGTGCCAGCAGCGCGGCAAGGGGGCGCGATGAGCAGTTCTTC.

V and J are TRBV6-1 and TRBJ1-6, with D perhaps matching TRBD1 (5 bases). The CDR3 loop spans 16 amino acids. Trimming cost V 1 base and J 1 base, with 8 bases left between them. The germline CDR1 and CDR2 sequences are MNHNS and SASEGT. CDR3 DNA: TGTGCCAGCAGTGAAGTCGGGGGGTCCTATAATTCACCCCTCCACTTT. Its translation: CASSEVGGSYNSPLHF.

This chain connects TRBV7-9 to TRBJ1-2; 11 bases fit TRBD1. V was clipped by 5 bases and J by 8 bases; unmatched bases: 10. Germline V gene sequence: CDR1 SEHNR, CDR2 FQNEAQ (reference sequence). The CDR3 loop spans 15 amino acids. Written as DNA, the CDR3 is TGTGCCAGCAGCACATTGGACAGGGGGCTGAGCGGCTACACCTTC. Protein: CASSTLDRGLSGYTF.

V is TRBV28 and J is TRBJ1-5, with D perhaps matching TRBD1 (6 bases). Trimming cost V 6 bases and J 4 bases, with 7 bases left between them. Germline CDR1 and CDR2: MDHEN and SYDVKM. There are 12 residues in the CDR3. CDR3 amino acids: CASRGANQPQHF. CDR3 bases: TGTGCCAGCAGGGGGGCGAATCAGCCCCAGCATTTT.

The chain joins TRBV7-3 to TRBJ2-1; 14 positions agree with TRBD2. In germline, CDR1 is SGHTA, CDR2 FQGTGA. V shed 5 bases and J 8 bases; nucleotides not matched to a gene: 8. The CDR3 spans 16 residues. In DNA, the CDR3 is TGTGCCAGCAGCCCTATGTGGACTAGCGGGGGGCATGAGCAGTTCTTC. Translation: CASSPMWTSGGHEQFF.

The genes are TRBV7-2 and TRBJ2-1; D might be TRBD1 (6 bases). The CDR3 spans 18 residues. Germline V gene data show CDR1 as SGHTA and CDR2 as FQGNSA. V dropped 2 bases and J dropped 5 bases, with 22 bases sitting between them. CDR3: CASSLKGLGRTANNEQFF. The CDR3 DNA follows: TGTGCCAGCAGCTTAAAGGGTCTCGGGCGGACAGCAAACAATGAGCAGTTCTTC.

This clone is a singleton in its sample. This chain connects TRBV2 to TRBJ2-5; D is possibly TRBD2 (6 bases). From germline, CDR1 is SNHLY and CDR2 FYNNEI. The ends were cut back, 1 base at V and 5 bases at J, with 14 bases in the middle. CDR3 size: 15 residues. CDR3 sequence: CASSEGGLRRETQYF. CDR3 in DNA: TGTGCCAGCAGTGAAGGGGGACTTCGTCGGGAGACCCAGTACTTC. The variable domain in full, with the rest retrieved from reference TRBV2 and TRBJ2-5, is EPEVTQTPSHQVTQMGQEVILRCVPISNHLYFYWYRQILGQKVEFLVSFYNNEISEKSEIFDDQFSVERPDGSNFTLKIRSTKLEDSAMYFCASSEGGLRRETQYFGPGTRLLVL.